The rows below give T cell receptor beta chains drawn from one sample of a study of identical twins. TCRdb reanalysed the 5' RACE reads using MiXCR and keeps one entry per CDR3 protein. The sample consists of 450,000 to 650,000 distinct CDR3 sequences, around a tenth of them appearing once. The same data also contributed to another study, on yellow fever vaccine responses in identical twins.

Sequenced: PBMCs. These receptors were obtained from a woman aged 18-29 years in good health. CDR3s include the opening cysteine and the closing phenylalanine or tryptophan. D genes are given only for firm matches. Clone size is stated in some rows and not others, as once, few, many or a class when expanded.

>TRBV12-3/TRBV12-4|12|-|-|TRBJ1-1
TGTGCCAGCAGTTTGTCTGACACTGAAGCTTTCTTT
CASSLSDTEAFF
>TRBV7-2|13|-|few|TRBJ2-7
TGTGCCAGCAGCCCGACGAACCTCGGCGAGCAGTACTTC
CASSPTNLGEQYF
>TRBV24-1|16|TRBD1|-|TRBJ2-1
TGTGCCACCAGTGACCCCGGGACAGGGGCCTACAATGAGCAGTTCTTC
CATSDPGTGAYNEQFF
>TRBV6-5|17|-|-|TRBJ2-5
TGTGCCAGCAGTTCCCTTACAGGGGCAAAGGGAGGAGAGACCCAGTACTTC
CASSSLTGAKGGETQYF
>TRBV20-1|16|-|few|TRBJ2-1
TGCAGTGCTAGAGGGGGGGCAGGGAAATCCTACAATGAGCAGTTCTTC
CSARGGAGKSYNEQFF
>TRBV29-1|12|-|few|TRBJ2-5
TGCAGCGTTGTTTCGGGGGACGAGACCCAGTACTTC
CSVVSGDETQYF
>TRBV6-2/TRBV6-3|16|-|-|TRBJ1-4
TGTGCCAGCAGTTACCGCGCCCGGGCAACTAATGAAAAACTGTTTTTT
CASSYRARATNEKLFF
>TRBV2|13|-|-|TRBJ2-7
TGTGCCAGCAGGGGCTACGTAATCTACGAGCAGTACTTC
CASRGYVIYEQYF
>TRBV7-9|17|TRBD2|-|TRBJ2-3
TGTGCCAGCAGACCCGGGACTAGCTCTGGTAGTACAGATACGCAGTATTTT
CASRPGTSSGSTDTQYF
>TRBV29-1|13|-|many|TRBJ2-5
TGCAGCGTTGGGGATGGTCTGACGGAGACCCAGTACTTC
CSVGDGLTETQYF
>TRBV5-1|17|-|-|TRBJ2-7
TGCGCCAGCAGCTTGAACCCCAGTGGGGTGCCTTCCTACGAGCAGTACTTC
CASSLNPSGVPSYEQYF
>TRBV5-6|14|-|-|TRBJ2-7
TGTGCCAGCAGCTTGGCCTCGGACATAAGCGAGCAGTACTTC
CASSLASDISEQYF
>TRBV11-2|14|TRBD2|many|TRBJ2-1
TGTGCCAGCAGCTTACTCGGGAGGGCCCTTGAGCAGTTCTTC
CASSLLGRALEQFF
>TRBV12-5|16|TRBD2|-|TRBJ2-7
TGTGCTAGTGGTTTGCGGTCTAGCGGGAGGTATGACGAGCAGTACTTC
CASGLRSSGRYDEQYF
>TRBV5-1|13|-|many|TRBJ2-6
TGCGCCAGCAGCTGGGACCTAACTGACGTCCTGACTTTC
CASSWDLTDVLTF
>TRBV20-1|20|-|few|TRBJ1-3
TGCAGTGCTAGAGCAGGGCGGGGACCCCCGCGGCCTGCGTCTGGAAACACCATATATTTT
CSARAGRGPPRPASGNTIYF
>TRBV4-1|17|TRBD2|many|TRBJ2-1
TGCGCCAGCAGCCAACTTGATTTGGGGCTAGCGGGAGGGCCTCAGGTCTTC
CASSQLDLGLAGGPQVF
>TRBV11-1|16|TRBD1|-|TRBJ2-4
TGTGCCAGCAGCCCTCCAATGGGACAGGGATTTACCAATCAGTACTTC
CASSPPMGQGFTNQYF
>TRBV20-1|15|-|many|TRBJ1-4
TGCAGTGCTTGGGACCTGGGGGCAACTAATGAAAAACTGTTTTTT
CSAWDLGATNEKLFF
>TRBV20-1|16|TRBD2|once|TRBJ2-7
TGCAGTGCTAGGACTAGCGGGGGGCCCCTGGCCTACGAGCAGTACTTC
CSARTSGGPLAYEQYF
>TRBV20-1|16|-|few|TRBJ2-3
TGCAGTGCTAGAGGGTTCGGAGGGCGGGGCACAGATACGCAGTATTTT
CSARGFGGRGTDTQYF
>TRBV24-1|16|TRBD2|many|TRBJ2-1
TGTGCCACCAGTGACTCTAGCGGAAGCTCCTACAATGAGCAGTTCTTC
CATSDSSGSSYNEQFF
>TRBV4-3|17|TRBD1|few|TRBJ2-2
TGCGCCAGCAGCCAAGAAGGGGACAGGGGCTTTCCCGGGGAGCTGTTTTTT
CASSQEGDRGFPGELFF
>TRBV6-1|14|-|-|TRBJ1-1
TGTGCCAGCAGCGCGGACAGAAAGAACACTGAAGCTTTCTTT
CASSADRKNTEAFF
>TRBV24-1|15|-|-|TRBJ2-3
TGTGCCACCAGTGGAGGCGGGAAGAGCACAGATACGCAGTATTTT
CATSGGGKSTDTQYF
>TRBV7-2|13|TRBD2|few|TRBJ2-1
TGTGCCAGCAGCTTGTTAGCGGGGGGAGAGCAGTTCTTC
CASSLLAGGEQFF
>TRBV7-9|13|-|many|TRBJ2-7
TGTGCCAGCAGCCTCCGGGACCTCTACGAGCAGTACTTC
CASSLRDLYEQYF
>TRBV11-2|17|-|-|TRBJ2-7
TGTGCCAGCAGCAAAGTAAGGGGAAGTGGGCCATTCTACGAGCAGTACTTC
CASSKVRGSGPFYEQYF
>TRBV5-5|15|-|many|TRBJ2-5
TGTGCCAGCAGCTCGACCCAACTAGCTATTCAGACCCAGTACTTC
CASSSTQLAIQTQYF
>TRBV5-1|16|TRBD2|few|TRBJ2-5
TGCGCCAGCAGCCGGAACGGACTAGCGGTACAAGAGACCCAGTACTTC
CASSRNGLAVQETQYF
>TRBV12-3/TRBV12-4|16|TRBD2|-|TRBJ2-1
TGTGCCAGCAGCTACCAGCGGGGGGGCAGGTACAATGAGCAGTTCTTC
CASSYQRGGRYNEQFF
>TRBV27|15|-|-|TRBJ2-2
TGTGCCAGCAGTTTTTTGGGCTCGAACACCGGGGAGCTGTTTTTT
CASSFLGSNTGELFF
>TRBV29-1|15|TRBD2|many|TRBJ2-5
TGCAGCGTTGAAGCCATAGGACTAGCGTTGGAGACCCAGTACTTC
CSVEAIGLALETQYF
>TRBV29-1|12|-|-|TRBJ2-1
TGCAGCGTTTTTTCCCAAGCTGTTGAGCAGTTCTTC
CSVFSQAVEQFF
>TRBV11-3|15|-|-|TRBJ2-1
TGTGCCAGCAGCTTAGGGGGCGCGGGTCGGAATGAGCAGTTCTTC
CASSLGGAGRNEQFF
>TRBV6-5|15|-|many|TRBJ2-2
TGTGCCAGCAGTTACGATGGGTCACGGGCCGGGGAGCTGTTTTTT
CASSYDGSRAGELFF
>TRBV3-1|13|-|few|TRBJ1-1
TGTGCCAGCAGCCAAGCAAGATGGACTGAAGCTTTCTTT
CASSQARWTEAFF
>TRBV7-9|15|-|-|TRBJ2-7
TGTGCCAGCAGTCTCCAGGGAACTTTGCCCTACGAGCAGTACTTC
CASSLQGTLPYEQYF
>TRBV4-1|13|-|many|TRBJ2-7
TGCGCCAGCAGCCAAGATTGGTTCTACGAGCAGTACTTC
CASSQDWFYEQYF
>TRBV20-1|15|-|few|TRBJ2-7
TGCAGTGCTAGAGATTCTGGGGCAAGAATCTACGAGCAGTACTTC
CSARDSGARIYEQYF
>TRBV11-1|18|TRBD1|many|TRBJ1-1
TGTGCCAGCAGCCCCCCCTACAGGGGGAGCAACTTTAACACTGAAGCTTTCTTT
CASSPPYRGSNFNTEAFF
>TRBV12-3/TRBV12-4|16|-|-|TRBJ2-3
TGTGCCAGCAGTAGCACCAGGGATTCCAGTACAGATACGCAGTATTTT
CASSSTRDSSTDTQYF
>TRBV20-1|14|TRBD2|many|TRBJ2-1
TGCAGTGCCGGAAGGACTAGCTCCTACAATGAGCAGTTCTTC
CSAGRTSSYNEQFF
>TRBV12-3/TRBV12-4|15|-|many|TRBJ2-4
TGTGCCAGCAGTTTCATGGCAGGGGACGAAAACATTCAGTACTTC
CASSFMAGDENIQYF
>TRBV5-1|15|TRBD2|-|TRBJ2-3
TGCGCCAGCCGGATAGCGGGGGGGCCAACAGATACGCAGTATTTT
CASRIAGGPTDTQYF
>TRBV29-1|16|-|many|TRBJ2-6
TGCAGCGTCCCGACAGCCAAAGGCTCTGGGGCCAACGTCCTGACTTTC
CSVPTAKGSGANVLTF
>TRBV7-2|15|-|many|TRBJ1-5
TGTGCCAGCAGCCCCGTTGGGCGGGGCAATCAGCCCCAGCATTTT
CASSPVGRGNQPQHF
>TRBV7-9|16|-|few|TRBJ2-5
TGTGCCAGCAGCCGGAGACAGATTCTATCCTCGGAGACCCAGTACTTC
CASSRRQILSSETQYF